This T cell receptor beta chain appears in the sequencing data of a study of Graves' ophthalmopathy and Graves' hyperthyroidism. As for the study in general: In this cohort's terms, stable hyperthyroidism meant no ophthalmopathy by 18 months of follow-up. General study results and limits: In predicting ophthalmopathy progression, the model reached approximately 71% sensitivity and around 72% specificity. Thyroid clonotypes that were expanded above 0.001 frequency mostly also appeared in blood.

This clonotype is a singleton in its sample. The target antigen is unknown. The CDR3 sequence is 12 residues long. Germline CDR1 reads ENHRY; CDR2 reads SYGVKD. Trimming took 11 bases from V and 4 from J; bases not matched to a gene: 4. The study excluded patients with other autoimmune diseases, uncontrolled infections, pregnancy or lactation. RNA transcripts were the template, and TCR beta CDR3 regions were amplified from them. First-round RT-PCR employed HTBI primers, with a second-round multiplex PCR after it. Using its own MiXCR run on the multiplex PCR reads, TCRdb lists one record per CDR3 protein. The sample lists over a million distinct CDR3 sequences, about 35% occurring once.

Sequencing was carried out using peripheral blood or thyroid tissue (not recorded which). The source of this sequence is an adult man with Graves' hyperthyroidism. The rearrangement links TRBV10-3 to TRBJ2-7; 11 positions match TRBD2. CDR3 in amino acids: CAAGTSGYEQYF. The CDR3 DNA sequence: TGTGCCGCCGGGACTAGCGGATACGAGCAGTACTTC.